The present TCR beta chain was sequenced within a study of blood T cell repertoires in COVID-19 (dated by TCRdb to about 2020). The study in broad terms: The collaborator samples originated in the United States, Italy and Spain and spanned the acute and convalescent phases of COVID-19. The samples were drawn from two sources: the first 160 participants of the ongoing ImmuneRACE study, and over 950 subjects contributed by 6 global collaborators. HLA class I and class II types, where available, came from metadata supplied by the sample provider rather than from assay-based typing. A de-identified subject ID, COVID-19 status, age in years and sex were almost always included in the sample metadata. The dataset comprised deeply sampled blood TCRbeta repertoires from subjects exposed to, actively infected with, or recovered from COVID-19. The prospective study material was composed of cDNA or gDNA derived from T cells, B-cell-depleted T cells, or PBMCs. The repertoires were made available in a free public database intended to serve as a resource for research on the immune response to SARS-CoV-2. Broad study findings and their caveats: Clinical and demographic metadata were provided uncurated, with the amount varying by source and participant.

A note on this clone: No cognate antigen has been identified for it. No much larger clonotype is one base removed from it; base qualities were not supplied.

TCRbeta CDR3 regions were amplified from genomic DNA by means of the immunoSEQ Assay, a bias-controlled multiplex PCR. The paper's data handling went like this. Within the assay, amplification of reference gene primers was used to estimate how many nucleated cells each sample contained. To quantify the absolute abundance of each unique TCRbeta CDR3 rearrangement, sequence reads were collapsed and filtered. For each sample, productive Simpson clonality was calculated by taking the square root of Simpson's diversity index across productive rearrangements. As stored in TCRdb, this immuneACCESS dataset retains in-frame rearrangements with V and J assigned. A fraction of the clones does not appear; measured against another copy, unresolved V genes explain less than half of the discrepancy, and the remainder lacks a known reason. D and trimming were read from the DNA, whereas the V and J calls and clone size are those reported in that table. In this sample the table shows 160,000 or so clones, roughly 87% of which occur a single time. The ten largest clones represent roughly 1.4% of the sample.

The collaborating institutions used their own protocols to collect whole blood in K2EDTA tubes. For TCRbeta analysis, collaborators shipped samples in one of three forms: frozen whole blood, isolated PBMCs, or DNA extracted from either of those sample types. V is clipped by 5 bases and J by 3 bases, and the sequence between their germline boundaries is 16 bases long. Via the germline V gene (reference sequence), CDR1 is MNHNY and CDR2 SVGAGI. Measured from the cysteine to the phenylalanine, the CDR3 is 15 residues long. Only the CDR3 part of the read is kept: 45 bases, read in frame from the first base.

The origin of this receptor is a woman between 45 and 60 years old with acute or convalescent COVID-19. Sequencing input: peripheral blood. This chain is built from TRBV6-6 and TRBJ1-2; the D segment could be TRBD1, given 6 matching bases. The CDR3 reads CASSARAGDHYGYTF. The DNA sequence is as follows: TGTGCCAGCAGTGCCCGGGCAGGGGATCACTATGGCTACACCTTC.